These T cell receptor beta chains were read from a single sample in a study of siplizumab effects on memory and regulatory T cells. Some clones are missing from TCRdb's copy, which holds only in-frame ones; the method was immunoSEQ multiplex PCR. The profile shows tens of thousands of clones, roughly 84% of them singletons. Source material: naive CD8+ T cells sorted from blood. The receptors were gathered from a human donor in good health. CDR3s include the opening cysteine and the closing phenylalanine or tryptophan. A D gene is named only where the DNA matches it firmly. Clone size is shown for a subset of rows, as once, few, many or a class of expanded clone.

cdr3_nt: TGTGCCAGCAGCACATTAACCCCGGGACTAGCTTCAAATGAGCAGTTCTTC; cdr3_aa: CASSTLTPGLASNEQFF; v_call: TRBV21-1; clone_size: -; j_call: TRBJ2-1; d_call: -; cdr3_length: 17
cdr3_nt: TGTGCCAGTGAGGAGCCCAATGAAAAACTGTTTTTT; cdr3_aa: CASEEPNEKLFF; v_call: TRBV19; clone_size: -; j_call: TRBJ1-4; d_call: -; cdr3_length: 12
cdr3_nt: TGTGCCAGTAGTCCAGGGACAGTCACCTACGAGCAGTACTTC; cdr3_aa: CASSPGTVTYEQYF; v_call: TRBV19; clone_size: -; j_call: TRBJ2-7; d_call: TRBD1; cdr3_length: 14
cdr3_nt: TGTGCCAGTAGTTTAATGGGCGAGGGCACTGAAGCTTTCTTT; cdr3_aa: CASSLMGEGTEAFF; v_call: TRBV19; clone_size: once; j_call: TRBJ1-1; d_call: -; cdr3_length: 14
cdr3_nt: TGTGCCAGCATGATAGGGGGCAGGGCGAACGAGCAGTACTTC; cdr3_aa: CASMIGGRANEQYF; v_call: TRBV27; clone_size: -; j_call: TRBJ2-7; d_call: TRBD1; cdr3_length: 14
cdr3_nt: TGCGCCAGCAGCTCAGGACAGAGCACTGAAGCTTTCTTT; cdr3_aa: CASSSGQSTEAFF; v_call: TRBV5-1; clone_size: -; j_call: TRBJ1-1; d_call: -; cdr3_length: 13
cdr3_nt: TGTGCCAGTAGTCCGCCGGGACCAGAGCAGTTCTTC; cdr3_aa: CASSPPGPEQFF; v_call: TRBV19; clone_size: few; j_call: TRBJ2-1; d_call: -; cdr3_length: 12
cdr3_nt: TGCGCCAGCAGCTTGGACGTAGGACTAGCGGGCTACGAGCAGTACTTC; cdr3_aa: CASSLDVGLAGYEQYF; v_call: TRBV5-1; clone_size: -; j_call: TRBJ2-7; d_call: TRBD2; cdr3_length: 16
cdr3_nt: TGTGCCAGCAGTGAAGAGGGCAGGGACTACGAGCAGTACTTC; cdr3_aa: CASSEEGRDYEQYF; v_call: TRBV6-1; clone_size: few; j_call: TRBJ2-7; d_call: -; cdr3_length: 14
cdr3_nt: TGTGCCAGCAGTATCCCTAGCGGGCTCGCCTACGAGCAGTACTTC; cdr3_aa: CASSIPSGLAYEQYF; v_call: TRBV2; clone_size: -; j_call: TRBJ2-7; d_call: TRBD2; cdr3_length: 15
cdr3_nt: TGTGCCAGCAGGGACAGGGGGGTTTATGGCTACACCTTC; cdr3_aa: CASRDRGVYGYTF; v_call: TRBV27; clone_size: -; j_call: TRBJ1-2; d_call: TRBD1; cdr3_length: 13
cdr3_nt: TGTGCTAGTGGTTTGGACGCCGGCCACGAGCAGTACTTC; cdr3_aa: CASGLDAGHEQYF; v_call: TRBV12-5; clone_size: -; j_call: TRBJ2-7; d_call: -; cdr3_length: 13
cdr3_nt: TGTGCCAGCACTGGGGGAGTCGCCTACGAGCAGTACTTC; cdr3_aa: CASTGGVAYEQYF; v_call: TRBV2; clone_size: -; j_call: TRBJ2-7; d_call: -; cdr3_length: 13
cdr3_nt: TGTGCCACCTCGACTCAGTCCTACAATGAGCAGTTCTTC; cdr3_aa: CATSTQSYNEQFF; v_call: TRBV6-5; clone_size: -; j_call: TRBJ2-1; d_call: -; cdr3_length: 13
cdr3_nt: TGTGCAAGTCGCTTAGCCCCAGGACAGGGGGCTATTATATCCCCCTACGAGCAGTACTTC; cdr3_aa: CASRLAPGQGAIISPYEQYF; v_call: TRBV12-2; clone_size: -; j_call: TRBJ2-7; d_call: -; cdr3_length: 20
cdr3_nt: TGTGCCAGCAGACCGGGACAGAACTATGGCTACACCTTC; cdr3_aa: CASRPGQNYGYTF; v_call: TRBV7-8; clone_size: -; j_call: TRBJ1-2; d_call: TRBD1; cdr3_length: 13
cdr3_nt: TGTGCCAGCAGCGTAGATAGAAACTACAATGAGCAGTTCTTC; cdr3_aa: CASSVDRNYNEQFF; v_call: TRBV9; clone_size: -; j_call: TRBJ2-1; d_call: -; cdr3_length: 14
cdr3_nt: TGTGCCAGCAGTGGGGGTCCAGAGACCCAGTACTTC; cdr3_aa: CASSGGPETQYF; v_call: TRBV6-1; clone_size: -; j_call: TRBJ2-5; d_call: -; cdr3_length: 12
cdr3_nt: TGTGCCAGCAGCGTAGACTTGAACGGGGAGCTGTTTTTT; cdr3_aa: CASSVDLNGELFF; v_call: TRBV9; clone_size: -; j_call: TRBJ2-2; d_call: -; cdr3_length: 13
cdr3_nt: TGTGCCAGCAGCCTGGACAGGGGGGGCACTGAAGCTTTCTTT; cdr3_aa: CASSLDRGGTEAFF; v_call: TRBV9; clone_size: -; j_call: TRBJ1-1; d_call: TRBD1; cdr3_length: 14
cdr3_nt: TGTGCCAGCGACGACGTTAGCGCTCAGCAGTTCTTC; cdr3_aa: CASDDVSAQQFF; v_call: TRBV6-1; clone_size: once; j_call: TRBJ2-1; d_call: -; cdr3_length: 12
cdr3_nt: TGTGCCAGCAGTGAACCATGGGGAACGCAGTATTTT; cdr3_aa: CASSEPWGTQYF; v_call: TRBV6-1; clone_size: -; j_call: TRBJ2-3; d_call: -; cdr3_length: 12
cdr3_nt: TGTGCCAGCAGCAGAAACCCGGGGCAAGCGAACACCGGGGAGCTGTTTTTT; cdr3_aa: CASSRNPGQANTGELFF; v_call: TRBV9; clone_size: -; j_call: TRBJ2-2; d_call: -; cdr3_length: 17
cdr3_nt: TGTGCCATCAGTGTCTCATACACAGAAAGCTATGGCTACACCTTC; cdr3_aa: CAISVSYTESYGYTF; v_call: TRBV10-3; clone_size: once; j_call: TRBJ1-2; d_call: -; cdr3_length: 15
cdr3_nt: TGTGCCAGCAGCAAAAGGAGAGGGGGGCCCTACTACAATGAGCAGTTCTTC; cdr3_aa: CASSKRRGGPYYNEQFF; v_call: TRBV21-1; clone_size: -; j_call: TRBJ2-1; d_call: -; cdr3_length: 17
cdr3_nt: TGCGCCAGCAGCTTGGTGGCACTGGGGTCCTACGAGCAGTACTTC; cdr3_aa: CASSLVALGSYEQYF; v_call: TRBV5-1; clone_size: once; j_call: TRBJ2-7; d_call: -; cdr3_length: 15
cdr3_nt: TGTGCCAGCAGCACGAGGACAGGGGAAGACACAGATACGCAGTATTTT; cdr3_aa: CASSTRTGEDTDTQYF; v_call: TRBV13; clone_size: -; j_call: TRBJ2-3; d_call: TRBD1; cdr3_length: 16
cdr3_nt: TGCAGCGTCACGGACAGGGGTCCTGAAGCTTTCTTT; cdr3_aa: CSVTDRGPEAFF; v_call: TRBV29-1; clone_size: -; j_call: TRBJ1-1; d_call: TRBD1; cdr3_length: 12
cdr3_nt: TGTGCCAGCAGCCAAACAATGAACACTGAAGCTTTCTTT; cdr3_aa: CASSQTMNTEAFF; v_call: TRBV7-9; clone_size: -; j_call: TRBJ1-1; d_call: -; cdr3_length: 13
cdr3_nt: TGTGCCAGCAGCTTTAATTTGGACGATGGAACCTACGAGCAGTACTTC; cdr3_aa: CASSFNLDDGTYEQYF; v_call: TRBV5-5; clone_size: -; j_call: TRBJ2-7; d_call: -; cdr3_length: 16
cdr3_nt: TGTGCCAGCGCGGGACAAAGAAACTACGAGCAGTACTTC; cdr3_aa: CASAGQRNYEQYF; v_call: TRBV7-8; clone_size: -; j_call: TRBJ2-7; d_call: -; cdr3_length: 13
cdr3_nt: TGTGCCAGCAGTGCGGACAGGGGGACCTACGAGCAGTACTTC; cdr3_aa: CASSADRGTYEQYF; v_call: TRBV2; clone_size: -; j_call: TRBJ2-7; d_call: TRBD1; cdr3_length: 14
cdr3_nt: TGTGCCAGCAGTCCCGGGACAGGGGGGACTGAAGCTTTCTTT; cdr3_aa: CASSPGTGGTEAFF; v_call: TRBV7-9; clone_size: -; j_call: TRBJ1-1; d_call: TRBD1; cdr3_length: 14
cdr3_nt: TGCGCCAGCAGCTTAACAGGGGGCACCTCCTACAATGAGCAGTTCTTC; cdr3_aa: CASSLTGGTSYNEQFF; v_call: TRBV5-1; clone_size: -; j_call: TRBJ2-1; d_call: TRBD1; cdr3_length: 16
cdr3_nt: TGTGCCAGCAGCCAAGGGCGGACGGAAGCTTTCTTT; cdr3_aa: CASSQGRTEAFF; v_call: TRBV4-2; clone_size: few; j_call: TRBJ1-1; d_call: -; cdr3_length: 12
cdr3_nt: TGCAGCGTTGCGGCGGGAGGTCGTTTCGAGCAGTACTTC; cdr3_aa: CSVAAGGRFEQYF; v_call: TRBV29-1; clone_size: -; j_call: TRBJ2-7; d_call: TRBD2; cdr3_length: 13
cdr3_nt: TGCGCCAGCAGCCCCGCCGGGGGGACAGGGGGGTTGAACACTGAAGCTTTCTTT; cdr3_aa: CASSPAGGTGGLNTEAFF; v_call: TRBV4-1; clone_size: -; j_call: TRBJ1-1; d_call: TRBD1; cdr3_length: 18
cdr3_nt: TGTGCCAGCAGCCAAGATGCTTTATGGACTGGGGCCGGGGAGCTGTTTTTT; cdr3_aa: CASSQDALWTGAGELFF; v_call: TRBV14; clone_size: -; j_call: TRBJ2-2; d_call: -; cdr3_length: 17
cdr3_nt: TGTGCCCTGGTCCCGTCAGGGGCCTTGAACACTGAAGCTTTCTTT; cdr3_aa: CALVPSGALNTEAFF; v_call: TRBV30; clone_size: -; j_call: TRBJ1-1; d_call: -; cdr3_length: 15
cdr3_nt: TGTGCCAGCAGCCCCGGGACAGGGGGCTACGAGCAGTACTTC; cdr3_aa: CASSPGTGGYEQYF; v_call: TRBV11-2; clone_size: -; j_call: TRBJ2-7; d_call: TRBD1; cdr3_length: 14
cdr3_nt: TGTGCTAGTGGTTTGGTACCTGGTAGCCCCGGGGAGCTGTTTTTT; cdr3_aa: CASGLVPGSPGELFF; v_call: TRBV12-5; clone_size: once; j_call: TRBJ2-2; d_call: -; cdr3_length: 15
cdr3_nt: TGTGCCAGCAGTTACTCGTTGGCAGATACGCAGTATTTT; cdr3_aa: CASSYSLADTQYF; v_call: TRBV6-5; clone_size: once; j_call: TRBJ2-3; d_call: -; cdr3_length: 13
cdr3_nt: TGCGCCAGCAGAGGGTATACCCGGGACAGGGGGCGTTCGGTTGCAGATACGCAGTATTTT; cdr3_aa: CASRGYTRDRGRSVADTQYF; v_call: TRBV5-1; clone_size: -; j_call: TRBJ2-3; d_call: TRBD1; cdr3_length: 20
cdr3_nt: TGTGCCAGCAGCTTCTTGCTCGCGGCGCATACAGATACGCAGTATTTT; cdr3_aa: CASSFLLAAHTDTQYF; v_call: TRBV11-2; clone_size: -; j_call: TRBJ2-3; d_call: -; cdr3_length: 16
cdr3_nt: TGTGCCAGCACCCTCTCCCGATCCCGATACACAGATACGCAGTATTTT; cdr3_aa: CASTLSRSRYTDTQYF; v_call: TRBV7-9; clone_size: -; j_call: TRBJ2-3; d_call: -; cdr3_length: 16
cdr3_nt: TGTGCCAGCAGCCAAGCCGGACTAGCGGGGGACGAACCCTACGAGCAGTACTTC; cdr3_aa: CASSQAGLAGDEPYEQYF; v_call: TRBV14; clone_size: -; j_call: TRBJ2-7; d_call: TRBD2; cdr3_length: 18
cdr3_nt: TGTGCCATCAGTGAGGAGTACGCCGGCTCCACTACTTACTACGAGCAGTACTTC; cdr3_aa: CAISEEYAGSTTYYEQYF; v_call: TRBV10-3; clone_size: -; j_call: TRBJ2-7; d_call: -; cdr3_length: 18
cdr3_nt: TGTGCCAGCAGCTCGACAGGGACCCGCTCCTACAATGAGCAGTTCTTC; cdr3_aa: CASSSTGTRSYNEQFF; v_call: TRBV7-9; clone_size: -; j_call: TRBJ2-1; d_call: TRBD1; cdr3_length: 16
cdr3_nt: TGTGCCAGCAGCTTAGACGAGACCCAGTACTTC; cdr3_aa: CASSLDETQYF; v_call: TRBV7-8; clone_size: -; j_call: TRBJ2-5; d_call: -; cdr3_length: 11
cdr3_nt: TGTGCCTGGAGTACCGGGACAGGGGGCTACGAGCAGTACTTC; cdr3_aa: CAWSTGTGGYEQYF; v_call: TRBV30; clone_size: -; j_call: TRBJ2-7; d_call: TRBD1; cdr3_length: 14
cdr3_nt: TGTGCCAGCAGCACCCGGGACAGGGTCTCCTACGAGCAGTACTTC; cdr3_aa: CASSTRDRVSYEQYF; v_call: TRBV6-5; clone_size: -; j_call: TRBJ2-7; d_call: TRBD1; cdr3_length: 15
cdr3_nt: TGTGCCAGCAGTTTGGAGCGGGGGGGCCTGGACGAGCAGTACTTC; cdr3_aa: CASSLERGGLDEQYF; v_call: TRBV5-4; clone_size: once; j_call: TRBJ2-7; d_call: TRBD2; cdr3_length: 15
cdr3_nt: TGTGCCTGGAGTGTAAGGGGTACCCGAGGGGCTAATGGCTACACCTTC; cdr3_aa: CAWSVRGTRGANGYTF; v_call: TRBV30; clone_size: -; j_call: TRBJ1-2; d_call: -; cdr3_length: 16
cdr3_nt: TGCGCCAGCAGCGCAGGAGGGGGAAGAGCAGGGGGCCGCTCACCCCTCCACTTT; cdr3_aa: CASSAGGGRAGGRSPLHF; v_call: TRBV4-1; clone_size: -; j_call: TRBJ1-6; d_call: TRBD1; cdr3_length: 18
cdr3_nt: TGTGCCAGTAGGACAGGGAACTATGGCTACACCTTC; cdr3_aa: CASRTGNYGYTF; v_call: TRBV19; clone_size: -; j_call: TRBJ1-2; d_call: TRBD1; cdr3_length: 12
cdr3_nt: TGCAGCGTTGAAAACGGGGGGTACAATGAGCAGTTCTTC; cdr3_aa: CSVENGGYNEQFF; v_call: TRBV29-1; clone_size: -; j_call: TRBJ2-1; d_call: TRBD2; cdr3_length: 13
cdr3_nt: TGTGCCAGCAGCGCCAGAGCTAACTATGGCTACACCTTC; cdr3_aa: CASSARANYGYTF; v_call: TRBV2; clone_size: -; j_call: TRBJ1-2; d_call: -; cdr3_length: 13
cdr3_nt: TGTGCCAGCAGGGACAGCTCTGGGGCCAACGTCCTGACTTTC; cdr3_aa: CASRDSSGANVLTF; v_call: TRBV2; clone_size: few; j_call: TRBJ2-6; d_call: -; cdr3_length: 14
cdr3_nt: TGTGCCAGCAGTGACGGACTAGCGGCCTACGAGCAGTACTTC; cdr3_aa: CASSDGLAAYEQYF; v_call: TRBV6-6; clone_size: -; j_call: TRBJ2-7; d_call: TRBD2; cdr3_length: 14
cdr3_nt: TGTGCCAGCAGCCAAGATTGGAGCAGTCGATACAATGAGCAGTTCTTC; cdr3_aa: CASSQDWSSRYNEQFF; v_call: TRBV4-2; clone_size: once; j_call: TRBJ2-1; d_call: -; cdr3_length: 16